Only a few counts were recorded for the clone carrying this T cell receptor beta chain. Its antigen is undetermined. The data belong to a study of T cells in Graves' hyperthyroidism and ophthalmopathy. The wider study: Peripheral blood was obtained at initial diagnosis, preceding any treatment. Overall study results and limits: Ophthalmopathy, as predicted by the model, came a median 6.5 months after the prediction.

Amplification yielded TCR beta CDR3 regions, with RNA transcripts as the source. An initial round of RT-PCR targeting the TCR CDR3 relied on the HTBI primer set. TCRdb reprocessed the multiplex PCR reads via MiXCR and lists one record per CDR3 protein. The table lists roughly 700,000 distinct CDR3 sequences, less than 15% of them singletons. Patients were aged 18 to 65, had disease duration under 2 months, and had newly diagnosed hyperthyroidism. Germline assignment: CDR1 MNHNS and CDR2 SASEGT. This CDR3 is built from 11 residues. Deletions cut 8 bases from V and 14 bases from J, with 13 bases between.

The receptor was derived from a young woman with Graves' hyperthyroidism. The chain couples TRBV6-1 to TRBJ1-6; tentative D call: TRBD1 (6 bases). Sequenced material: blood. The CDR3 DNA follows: TGTGCCAGCGGAAGGGGGTACACCCTCCACTTT. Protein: CASGRGYTLHF.